Listed here is a single T cell receptor (beta chain). This receptor's antigen is unknown. Base qualities are not at hand, and no much larger clone is one base apart. The sample belongs to a study of T cell responses to AZD1222 COVID-19 vaccine (dated by TCRdb to about 2021). Background for the entire study: AZD1222 recipients given second doses at about 4 weeks or at about 12 weeks were pooled, since spike-specific TCR depth and breadth were not found to differ between the two schedules. Trial participants were enrolled by age into 18-55, 56-69 and 70-plus year subgroups, with approximately 150, 30 and 60 TCR-sequenced participants respectively. A total of about 250 trial participants underwent TCR sequencing, of whom 200 to 220 had received two doses of AZD1222 and around 25 had received two doses of the MenACWY control vaccine. On the study overall, not on this receptor specifically: Most participants were white British and females outnumbered males, and the authors suggested that clonal diversity may have been underestimated. CD4 TCRs associated with the vaccine covered the entire spike protein, and the dominant responses were in regions 160-218 and 743-854. Reportedly, close to half of the unique spike-specific TCRs recognized epitopes lying outside the regions that are mutated in the B.1.351 and B.1.1.7 variants. After two AZD1222 doses, spike-specific TCR breadth and depth were significantly higher than at day 0 and than in MenACWY recipients. Because no day 14 peak-response samples were available, repertoires were characterized only after the peak T cell response. In the small 56-69-year group, the increase in depth fell short of significance, most likely because of low power. Only five to seven AZD1222 recipients were SARS-CoV-2 seropositive at baseline, limiting conclusions about previously exposed vaccinees.

The CDR3 regions of human TCRbeta chains were analyzed by immunosequencing. The paper's data handling went like this. Repertoire TCRs were checked for matches against a reference library of SARS-CoV-2-specific TCRs that had been generated using the MIRA antigen-specificity platform. Breadth was defined as the fraction of unique TCRs that were SARS-CoV-2-associated, and depth was defined as the fraction of total T cells that were SARS-CoV-2-associated. Using the MIRA data, every spike-specific TCR was mapped to the spike region that the TCR reacted to and assigned to either a CD4 or a CD8 class. Log10-transformed breadth and depth values were compared by one-way ANOVA with Sidak's multiple comparisons tests. This is the immuneACCESS table as TCRdb keeps it, with only in-frame sequences that have V and J called. A part of the clones is gone; compared with another copy, unresolved V genes explain less than half, and the rest is unexplained. V, J and clone size reflect that table, while D and trimming were determined from the DNA. The sample yields tens of thousands of clones; about 90% were counted once. Roughly 4% of the sample goes to the ten largest clones.

Reading from cysteine to phenylalanine, the CDR3 counts 17 amino acids. Only CDR3 DNA is held: 51 bases, read in frame from base 1. According to the germline V gene, CDR1 reads LGHNA and CDR2 reads YNFKEQ. V has 0 bases trimmed and J has 1 base trimmed; junction bases matching no gene number 5. The time point label for this specimen denotes: baseline before first vaccination. Vaccinee samples were obtained from the UK trials COV001 and COV002, which included a single-blind randomized controlled phase 2/3 trial of AZD1222 (ChAdOx1 nCoV-19) in healthy adults. For TCRbeta chain sequencing, PBMC samples from trial participants were taken at day 0 and at day 28 after the second dose.

The TCR originated in an adult in good health. This chain is built from TRBV4-2 and TRBJ2-1; 8 nucleotides in the junction match TRBD2. The sample in question was peripheral blood, obtained on day 0 of AZD1222 vaccination. The CDR3 corresponds to CASSQDHGGGSYNEQFF. Here is the DNA: TGTGCCAGCAGCCAAGATCACGGGGGGGGATCCTACAATGAGCAGTTCTTC.